This T cell receptor beta chain was sequenced in a study of blood T cells in healthy people across ages. Study-wide results and caveats: It was the long-lived donors that had more naive CD4+ cells and higher diversity than aged donors.

Drawing of peripheral blood yielded about 9.8 milliliters from each donor. Together with a sample-barcoded 5' primer, a J-beta primer mix was included in a second PCR lasting about 7 to 11 cycles. A tag from a template-switch adaptor with 12 random nucleotides marked each cDNA molecule. All samples gave at least 2.5 million CDR3-containing paired-end reads. MiXCR, run by TCRdb on the 5' RACE reads, gives a single entry per CDR3 protein. The sample yields approximately 820,000 distinct CDR3 sequences, around 45% seen once. On this clonotype: Its antigen is not known.

The germline V gene has CDR1 SEHNR and CDR2 FQNEAQ (reference sequence). The germline V and J ends were trimmed by 4 bases and 8 bases, with 17 bases remaining between them. The length of the CDR3 is 14 residues. The gene calls are TRBV7-9 and TRBJ1-2; possibly TRBD1 for D (5 bases). This receptor was obtained from a man between 60 and 75 years old in good health. The sequencing sample was made of blood. The CDR3 spells CASSSLRDPLGYTF. The CDR3 DNA sequence: TGTGCCAGCAGCTCTCTCCGGGACCCCTTGGGCTACACCTTC.